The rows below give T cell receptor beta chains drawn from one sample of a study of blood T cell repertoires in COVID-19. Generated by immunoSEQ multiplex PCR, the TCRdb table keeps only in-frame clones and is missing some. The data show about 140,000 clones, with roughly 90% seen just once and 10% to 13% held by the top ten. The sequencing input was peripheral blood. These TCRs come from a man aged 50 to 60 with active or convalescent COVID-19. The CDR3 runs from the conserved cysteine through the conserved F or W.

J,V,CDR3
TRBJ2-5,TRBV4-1,CASSLGTSGSQQTQYF
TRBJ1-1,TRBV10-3,CAIRGQLNTEAFF
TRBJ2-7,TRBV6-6,CASSYGQFYEQYF
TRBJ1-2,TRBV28,CASSLWRNRDYTF
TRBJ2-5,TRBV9,CASSGTSGYQETQYF
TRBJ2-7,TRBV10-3,CAISEKGTGTYEQYF
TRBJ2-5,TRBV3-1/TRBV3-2,CASSQDSGRRLETQYF
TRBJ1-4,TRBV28,CASRGDRGGEKLFF
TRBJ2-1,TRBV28,CASSSRPGASYNEQFF
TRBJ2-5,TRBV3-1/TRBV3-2,CASSQALRTRETQYF
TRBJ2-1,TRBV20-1,CSASSGSGYNEQFF
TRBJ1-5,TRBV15,CATSRDRGNQPQHF
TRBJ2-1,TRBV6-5,CASSFQAGGPYNEQFF
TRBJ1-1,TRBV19,CASSIRGRTEAFF
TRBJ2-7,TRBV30,CAWSVPAGGPYEQYF
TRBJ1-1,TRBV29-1,CSVGENSGTPIF
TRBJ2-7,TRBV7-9,CASSPGLAGSYEQYF
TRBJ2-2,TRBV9,CASSVRREGPISGELFF
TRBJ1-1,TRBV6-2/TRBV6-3,CASSYDRVTEAFF
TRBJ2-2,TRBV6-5,CASTPTGTRAGELFF
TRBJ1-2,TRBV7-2,CASSLGRGPNYGYTF
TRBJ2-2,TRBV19,CASIQGGTNTGELFF
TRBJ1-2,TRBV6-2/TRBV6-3,CASSYTFDRAYGYTF
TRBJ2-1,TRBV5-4,CASSLDYGEQFF
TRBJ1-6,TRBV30,CAWSGTGNSPLHF
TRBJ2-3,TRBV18,CASSRLAGGTDTQYF
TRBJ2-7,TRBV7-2,CASSYTRVYEQYF
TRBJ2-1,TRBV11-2,CASSLNTGVQFF
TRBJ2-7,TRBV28,CASSLPPYEQYF
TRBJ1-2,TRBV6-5,CASRRTGTTNYGYTF
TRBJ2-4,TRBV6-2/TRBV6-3,CASSQQGAWTKNIQYF
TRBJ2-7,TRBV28,CASRTRASYEQYF
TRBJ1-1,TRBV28,CASSGTGGRDTEAFF
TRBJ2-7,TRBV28,CASSSLTGVYEQYF
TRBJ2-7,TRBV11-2,CASSAGQGVYEQYF
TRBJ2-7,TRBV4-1,CASRPSDRVGYEQYF
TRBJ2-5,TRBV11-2,CASSPRGGLAGSLETQYF
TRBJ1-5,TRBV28,CASSLHRDSNQPQHF
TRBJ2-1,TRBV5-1,CASSRLADYNEQFF
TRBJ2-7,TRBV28,CATVRSGFSYEQYF
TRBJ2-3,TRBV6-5,CASSRLGLDTQYF
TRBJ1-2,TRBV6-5,CASSRELTSNYGYTF
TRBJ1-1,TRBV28,CASRTGTDTEAFF
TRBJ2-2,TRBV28,CAAGLAGSGGGELFF